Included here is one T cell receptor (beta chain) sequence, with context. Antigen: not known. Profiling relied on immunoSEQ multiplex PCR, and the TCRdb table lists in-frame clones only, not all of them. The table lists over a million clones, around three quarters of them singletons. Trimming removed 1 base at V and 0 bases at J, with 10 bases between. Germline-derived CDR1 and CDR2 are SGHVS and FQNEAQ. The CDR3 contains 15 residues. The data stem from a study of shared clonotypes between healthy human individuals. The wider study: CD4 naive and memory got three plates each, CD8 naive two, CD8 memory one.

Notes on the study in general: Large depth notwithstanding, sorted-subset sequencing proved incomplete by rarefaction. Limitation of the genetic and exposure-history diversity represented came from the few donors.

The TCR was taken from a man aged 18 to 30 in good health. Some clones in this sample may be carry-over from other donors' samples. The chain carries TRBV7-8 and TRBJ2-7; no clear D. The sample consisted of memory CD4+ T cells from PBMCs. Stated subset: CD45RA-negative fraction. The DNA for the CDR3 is TGTGCCAGCAGCTTAGTGGGCAGAACCTCCTACGAGCAGTACTTC. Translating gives CASSLVGRTSYEQYF.